The 10 T cell receptor beta chains below all came from one sample that was sequenced in a study of blood T cell repertoires in COVID-19. Generated by immunoSEQ multiplex PCR, the TCRdb table keeps only in-frame clones and is missing some. Among tens of thousands of clones listed, 82% were seen once. Material: peripheral blood. All receptors derive from a woman of 80 years or more with acute or convalescent COVID-19.

The chain employs TRBV5-1 and TRBJ2-1; TRBD1 might be the D (7 bases). Germline V gene sequence: CDR1 SGHRS, CDR2 YFSETQ. CDR3 size: 15 residues. V was cut by 0 bases and J by 5 bases, with 12 bases left in between. Here the CDR3 reads CASSLGQGGHNEQFF. In DNA, the CDR3 is TGCGCCAGCAGCTTGGGGCAGGGGGGCCACAATGAGCAGTTCTTC.

The chain has TRBV7-2 and TRBJ2-7; 10 bases are a match to TRBD1. This CDR3 is 17 amino acids long. Trimming removed 1 base from V and 1 base from J; junction bases left unmatched: 7. Germline V gives CDR1 SGHTA, CDR2 FQGNSA. The CDR3 loop is CASSLGAAGQGSYEQYF. DNA of the CDR3: TGTGCCAGCAGCTTAGGGGCGGCGGGACAGGGGTCCTACGAGCAGTACTTC.

The chain is built from TRBV10-3 and TRBJ2-3, with TRBD2 identical over 7 bases. J gave up 4 bases and V 0 bases, and 7 bases lay outside the gene matches. The germline gives CDR1 ENHRY, CDR2 SYGVKD. The CDR3 is made up of 16 amino acids. The CDR3 sequence: CAISESRASGPDTQYF. CDR3 nucleotide sequence: TGTGCCATCAGTGAGTCGCGGGCTAGCGGCCCAGATACGCAGTATTTT.

The chain carries TRBV6-1 and TRBJ1-2; no clear D. CDR3 length: 18 residues. Trimming removed 0 bases at V and 0 bases at J, with 17 bases between. Germline V gene lookup returns CDR1 MNHNS and CDR2 SASEGT. As DNA, the CDR3 is TGTGCCAGCAGTGAAGCGCGGAGTCTCTCACTTACTAACTATGGCTACACCTTC. It yields the protein CASSEARSLSLTNYGYTF.

This chain joins TRBV5-1 and TRBJ1-1; 10 bases line up with TRBD1. The length of the CDR3 is 15 residues. Germline V gene data show CDR1 as SGHRS and CDR2 as YFSETQ. V was pared by 4 bases and J by 3 bases, with 6 bases of the junction left unmatched. The CDR3 region is CASSQGTGVDTEAFF. CDR3 bases: TGCGCCAGCAGCCAGGGGACAGGGGTCGACACTGAAGCTTTCTTT.

DNA of the CDR3: TGTGCCAGCAGCGTAGACCCGGGGGGAATTGGGGCCAACGTCCTGACTTTC. It is translated as CASSVDPGGIGANVLTF. The V call is TRBV9, the J call TRBJ2-6; 7 bases agree with TRBD2. Losses at the gene ends were 0 bases for V and 3 bases for J; bases not matched to a gene: 6. CDR3 length: 17 residues. Germline CDR1 is SGDLS and CDR2 is YYNGEE.

The chain carries TRBV28 and TRBJ2-5; D unclear. Germline loops: CDR1 MDHEN, CDR2 SYDVKM. The CDR3 extends over 15 amino acids. Trimming left V 1 base short and J 7 bases short, with 16 bases between. For the CDR3, the DNA is TGTGCCAGCAGTTTATCAAGAATACCGGCAGGGACCCAGTACTTC. Translation: CASSLSRIPAGTQYF.

V and J are TRBV18 and TRBJ1-1; D possibly corresponds to TRBD1 (6 bases). This CDR3 comprises 13 residues. Germline CDR1 and CDR2: KGHSH and LQKENI. Trimming pared 2 bases from V and 3 bases from J, leaving 7 bases between. The CDR3 reads CASSPNRDTEAFF. CDR3 nucleotide sequence: TGTGCCAGCTCACCAAACAGGGACACTGAAGCTTTCTTT. The full variable domain, completed using reference TRBV18 and TRBJ1-1, is NAGVMQNPRHLVRRRGQEARLRCSPMKGHSHVYWYRQLPEEGLKFMVYLQKENIIDESGMPKERFSAEFPKEGPSILRIQQVVRGDSAAYFCASSPNRDTEAFFGQGTRLTVV.

The rearrangement joins TRBV6-5 to TRBJ2-2; D may be TRBD2 (6 bases). The CDR3 totals 14 residues. Trimming pared 9 bases from V and 0 bases from J, leaving 11 bases between. The germline gives CDR1 MNHEY, CDR2 SVGAGI. Here the CDR3 reads CASKGLPNTGELFF. The CDR3 coding sequence is TGTGCCAGTAAGGGACTTCCGAACACCGGGGAGCTGTTTTTT.

This rearrangement joins TRBV10-1 to TRBJ2-3; TRBD2 aligns across 12 bases. The V gene end was trimmed by 6 bases and the J gene end by 2 bases; junction bases not matched to a gene: 9. Germline loops: CDR1 WNHNN, CDR2 SYGVQD (reference sequence). The CDR3 has 17 amino acids. The CDR3 DNA reads as TGCGCCAGCAGCGGCCGGACTAGCGGGGCCGTCACAGATACGCAGTATTTT. This encodes CASSGRTSGAVTDTQYF.